The T cell receptor (beta chain) described here comes from a study of blood T cell repertoires in COVID-19. Measured with immunoSEQ multiplex PCR; TCRdb has only the in-frame clones, and not every one. Among around 120,000 clones listed, approximately 80% were seen once. Germline V gene sequence: CDR1 LNHNV, CDR2 YYDKDF (reference sequence). The J segment lost 4 bases and the V segment lost 2 bases, leaving 16 bases of the junction unmatched. The CDR3 runs to 19 residues. The specimen was peripheral blood. This TCR derives from a woman aged 80 or older with acute or convalescent COVID-19. The chain recombines TRBV15 with TRBJ2-1, with 8 bases identical to TRBD2. This CDR3 is CATSRKSLTSANIYNEQFF. DNA for the CDR3: TGTGCCACCAGCAGAAAAAGCTTGACTAGCGCGAACATATACAATGAGCAGTTCTTC.